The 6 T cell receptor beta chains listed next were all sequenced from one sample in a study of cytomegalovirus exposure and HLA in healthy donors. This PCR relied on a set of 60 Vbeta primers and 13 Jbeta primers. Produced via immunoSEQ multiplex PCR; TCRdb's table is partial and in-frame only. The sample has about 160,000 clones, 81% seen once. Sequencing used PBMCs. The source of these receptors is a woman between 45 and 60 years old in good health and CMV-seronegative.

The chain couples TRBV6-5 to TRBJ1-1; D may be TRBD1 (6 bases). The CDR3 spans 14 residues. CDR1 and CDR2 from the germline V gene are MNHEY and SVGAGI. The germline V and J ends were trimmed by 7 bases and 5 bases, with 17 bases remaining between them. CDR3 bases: TGTGCCAGCAACCGAGGGGGGGGGTGGACTGAAGCTTTCTTT. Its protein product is CASNRGGGWTEAFF.

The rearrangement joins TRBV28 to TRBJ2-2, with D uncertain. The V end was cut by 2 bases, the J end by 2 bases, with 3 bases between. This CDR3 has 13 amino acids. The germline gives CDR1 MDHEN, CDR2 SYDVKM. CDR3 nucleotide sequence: TGTGCCAGCAGTTTACTCAACACCGGGGAGCTGTTTTTT. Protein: CASSLLNTGELFF.

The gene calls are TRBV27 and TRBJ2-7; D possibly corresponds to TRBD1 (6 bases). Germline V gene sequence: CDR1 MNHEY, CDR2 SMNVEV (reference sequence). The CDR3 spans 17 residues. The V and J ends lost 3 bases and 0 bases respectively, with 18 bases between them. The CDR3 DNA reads TGTGCCAGCAGTTTCCGGACAGATAGGAGGAGCTCCTACGAGCAGTACTTC. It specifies CASSFRTDRRSSYEQYF.

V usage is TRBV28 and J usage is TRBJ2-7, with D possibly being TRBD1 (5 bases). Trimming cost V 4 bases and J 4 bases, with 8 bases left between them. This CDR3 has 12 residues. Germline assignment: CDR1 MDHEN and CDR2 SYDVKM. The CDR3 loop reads CASSSNRYEQYF. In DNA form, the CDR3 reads TGTGCCAGCAGTTCCAACAGGTACGAGCAGTACTTC.

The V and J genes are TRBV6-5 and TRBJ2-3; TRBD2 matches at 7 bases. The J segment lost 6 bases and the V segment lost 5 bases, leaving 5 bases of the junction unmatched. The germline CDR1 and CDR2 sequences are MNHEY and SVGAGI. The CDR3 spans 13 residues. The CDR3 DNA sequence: TGTGCCAGCAGTCCCACAGCGGGGGATACGCAGTATTTT. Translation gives CASSPTAGDTQYF.

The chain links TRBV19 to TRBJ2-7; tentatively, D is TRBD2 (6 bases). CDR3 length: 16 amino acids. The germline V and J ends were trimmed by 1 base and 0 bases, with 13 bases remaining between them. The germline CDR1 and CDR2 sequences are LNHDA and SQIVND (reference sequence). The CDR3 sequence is CASSIGIGSSSYEQYF. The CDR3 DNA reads TGTGCCAGTAGTATAGGAATCGGGAGTAGCTCCTACGAGCAGTACTTC.